This entry features one TCR beta chain sequence. The record originates from a study of blood T cell repertoires in COVID-19. Study as a whole: Whether acute or convalescent, the COVID-19 samples came from the United States, Italy and Spain. From T cells, B-cell-depleted T cells, or PBMCs came the material, which was cDNA or gDNA.

As processed by the authors: Reference gene primer amplification gave estimated nucleated cell counts. Measured with immunoSEQ multiplex PCR; TCRdb has only the in-frame clones, and not every one. V and J calls and clone size are given by that table; D and trimming were obtained from the DNA. This repertoire shows tens of thousands of clones, roughly 90% found once; its top ten account for more than 2%. Trimming stripped 3 bases from V and 6 bases from J, with 13 bases between. The CDR3 has 13 amino acids. In germline, CDR1 is SQVTM, CDR2 ANQGSEA. The sequencing input was peripheral blood. The TCR sequence derives from a man in his fifties with acute or convalescent COVID-19. The chain employs TRBV29-1 and TRBJ2-3, with D maybe TRBD2 (6 bases). CDR3 residues: CSVESGTWDTQYF. For the CDR3, the DNA is TGCAGCGTTGAGTCGGGGACTTGGGATACGCAGTATTTT.